This T cell receptor beta chain was identified during a study of cytomegalovirus exposure and HLA in healthy donors. PCR employed 60 Vbeta and 13 Jbeta primers. The table came from immunoSEQ multiplex PCR; TCRdb's copy has only in-frame clones and leaves some out. The data show around 80,000 clones, about 79% seen once. The J segment lost 5 bases and the V segment lost 7 bases, leaving 9 bases of the junction unmatched. The CDR3 loop spans 14 amino acids. Germline CDR1 is LNHDA and CDR2 is SQIVND (reference sequence). Material for sequencing was PBMCs. The rearrangement links TRBV19 to TRBJ1-2; TRBD1 aligns across 8 bases. This sequence originates from a man in his forties or fifties in good health and CMV-seronegative. The CDR3 protein is CASTEAGGRYGYTF. CDR3 DNA sequence: TGTGCCAGTACAGAGGCAGGGGGCAGATATGGCTACACCTTC. The whole variable domain, remainder taken from reference TRBV19 and TRBJ1-2, is DGGITQSPKYLFRKEGQNVTLSCEQNLNHDAMYWYRQDPGQGLRLIYYSQIVNDFQKGDIAEGYSVSREKKESFPLTVTSAQKNPTAFYLCASTEAGGRYGYTFGSGTRLTVV.